This passage covers 32 T cell receptor beta chains from one sample sequenced in a study of cytomegalovirus exposure and HLA in healthy donors. The study ran its PCR with 60 Vbeta and 13 Jbeta primers. Assay: immunoSEQ multiplex PCR; the TCRdb copy retains only in-frame clones and omits some. The sample includes roughly 190,000 clones, 82% seen only once; the top ten take roughly 0.75%. What was sequenced was PBMCs. The receptor source for this set is a woman under 30 in good health and CMV-seronegative.

This clone has just one count. The J gene is TRBJ2-7, the V gene TRBV4-2, with D perhaps matching TRBD1 (5 bases). This CDR3 comprises 17 residues. Germline CDR1 reads LGHNA; CDR2 reads YNFKEQ. V was pared by 0 bases and J by 3 bases, with 18 bases between. The CDR3 sequence is CASSQDIRAAGLYEQYF. CDR3 in DNA: TGTGCCAGCAGCCAAGATATAAGGGCGGCAGGGCTCTACGAGCAGTACTTC.

The J gene is TRBJ1-1, the V gene TRBV2, with D uncertain. Germline CDR1 reads SNHLY; CDR2 reads FYNNEI. V dropped 7 bases and J dropped 7 bases, with 19 bases sitting between them. This CDR3 contains 14 residues. This CDR3 is CASTLLGAADEAFF. The CDR3 region has the DNA TGTGCCAGCACCCTACTGGGCGCCGCCGATGAAGCTTTCTTT. Full variable domain (remainder filled in from reference TRBV2 and TRBJ1-1): EPEVTQTPSHQVTQMGQEVILRCVPISNHLYFYWYRQILGQKVEFLVSFYNNEISEKSEIFDDQFSVERPDGSNFTLKIRSTKLEDSAMYFCASTLLGAADEAFFGQGTRLTVV.

V gene TRBV14 combines with J gene TRBJ2-5; 7 bases agree with TRBD1. The germline V gene encodes CDR1 SGHDN and CDR2 FVKESK. This CDR3 contains 14 residues. Trimming removed 6 bases from V and 3 bases from J; junction bases left unmatched: 7. The CDR3, as DNA: TGTGCCAGCAGTTCCACAGGGGTTGAAGAGACCCAGTACTTC. Translated, it gives CASSSTGVEETQYF.

In the case of this clone: Within the sample, other DNA sequences also encode this same CDR3. The V and J genes are TRBV28 and TRBJ1-1; D is perhaps TRBD1 (5 bases). This CDR3 comprises 17 residues. The V gene lost 6 bases and the J gene lost 6 bases, with 26 bases spanning the gap. Germline CDR1 and CDR2: MDHEN and SYDVKM. CDR3 nucleotide sequence: TGTGCCAGCAGCTCCAGAGGGGCGGGGCCGCCCTTGGCTGAAGCTTTCTTT. This codes for CASSSRGAGPPLAEAFF.

The V call is TRBV29-1, the J call TRBJ1-2, with TRBD1 identical over 7 bases. In germline, CDR1 is SQVTM, CDR2 ANQGSEA. There are 16 residues in the CDR3. V was pared by 3 bases and J by 2 bases, with 12 bases of the junction left unmatched. CDR3 sequence reads: CSVEGTEGPTNYGYTF. CDR3 in DNA: TGCAGCGTTGAGGGGACAGAGGGGCCCACCAACTATGGCTACACCTTC. The variable domain in full, with the rest retrieved from reference TRBV29-1 and TRBJ1-2, is SAVISQKPSRDICQRGTSLTIQCQVDSQVTMMFWYRQQPGQSLTLIATANQGSEATYESGFVIDKFPISRPNLTFSTLTVSNMSPEDSSIYLCSVEGTEGPTNYGYTFGSGTRLTVV.

The chain is built from TRBV7-8 and TRBJ1-3; D uncertain. V lost 5 bases to trimming and J lost 0 bases, with 17 bases between them. CDR1 is SGHVS, CDR2 FQNEAQ, per germline. The CDR3 length is 17 residues. The CDR3 DNA sequence: TGTGCCAGCAGCCCCTTCACCCGAACTAGCTCTGGAAACACCATATATTTT. Translating gives CASSPFTRTSSGNTIYF.

V and J are TRBV27 and TRBJ1-2; 9 positions agree with TRBD1. Germline V lookup: CDR1 MNHEY, CDR2 SMNVEV (reference sequence). The CDR3 runs to 14 residues. The V gene end was trimmed by 4 bases and the J gene end by 4 bases; junction bases not matched to a gene: 4. The CDR3 protein is CASSSGQGIYGYTF. The CDR3 coding sequence is TGTGCCAGCAGTTCGGGACAGGGAATCTATGGCTACACCTTC.

Concerning this clone: This CDR3 is also generated by other DNA sequences in the sample. The J gene is TRBJ1-1, the V gene TRBV18, with D tentatively TRBD1 (6 bases). In germline, CDR1 is KGHSH, CDR2 LQKENI. This CDR3 has 14 amino acids. V was shortened by 3 bases and J by 0 bases, with 8 bases between the two germline ends. The CDR3 spells CASSPQGMNTEAFF. The DNA of the CDR3 is TGTGCCAGCTCACCTCAGGGGATGAACACTGAAGCTTTCTTT.

The chain is built from TRBV11-2 and TRBJ2-7; D possibly corresponds to TRBD1 (5 bases). Germline CDR1 SGHAT, CDR2 FQNNGV. Between the trimmed V and J ends, which lost 0 bases and 3 bases, there was a span of 6 bases. The CDR3 loop spans 13 amino acids. CDR3 loop: CASSLEGHYEQYF. Written as DNA, the CDR3 is TGTGCCAGCAGCTTAGAGGGGCACTACGAGCAGTACTTC.

V and J are TRBV19 and TRBJ1-6, with unresolved D. Looked up from germline, CDR1 is LNHDA and CDR2 is SQIVND (reference sequence). The CDR3 runs 13 residues. Between the trimmed V and J ends, which lost 3 bases and 10 bases, there was a span of 10 bases. The CDR3: CASSIGSGSPLHF. In DNA form, the CDR3 reads TGTGCCAGTAGTATCGGTTCGGGGTCACCCCTCCACTTT.

The CDR3 DNA reads as TGCAGCGTTCTCAGCCAGGGTGGTGGCTACACCTTC. As protein: CSVLSQGGGYTF. The gene calls are TRBV29-1 and TRBJ1-2, with D possibly matching TRBD1 (5 bases). This CDR3 comprises 12 residues. Trimming left V 5 bases short and J 7 bases short, with 14 bases between. Per the germline V gene, CDR1 is SQVTM and CDR2 is ANQGSEA.

The genes are TRBV6-5 and TRBJ1-6; TRBD1 is a possible D gene (6 bases). There are 15 residues in the CDR3. Trimming took off 5 bases at V and 8 bases at J, with 16 bases between the two ends. From germline, CDR1 is MNHEY and CDR2 SVGAGI. The DNA for the CDR3 is TGTGCCAGCAGTCCCCAGGGGTCCGCTGATTCACCCCTCCACTTT. It translates to CASSPQGSADSPLHF.

The rearrangement uses TRBV19 and TRBJ2-2, with TRBD1 matching over 7 bases. CDR1 is LNHDA and CDR2 is SQIVND in the germline V gene (reference sequence). CDR3 size: 14 residues. J gave up 4 bases and V 10 bases, and 9 bases lay outside the gene matches. The CDR3 sequence is CATKTGVSTGELFF. The CDR3 DNA reads TGTGCCACCAAAACAGGGGTCAGCACCGGGGAGCTGTTTTTT.

This rearrangement joins TRBV18 to TRBJ1-6, with D perhaps TRBD1 (5 bases). CDR1 is KGHSH, CDR2 LQKENI, per germline. V dropped 3 bases and J dropped 5 bases, with 11 bases sitting between them. The CDR3 has 15 amino acids. CDR3 DNA sequence: TGTGCCAGCTCACCTTCGACAGCTGATAATTCACCCCTCCACTTT. Translated: CASSPSTADNSPLHF.

This clone showed up just a few times. The J gene is TRBJ2-3, the V gene TRBV28; D possibly corresponds to TRBD1 (6 bases). V gave up 6 bases and J gave up 1 base, with 14 bases separating them. The CDR3 has 15 amino acids. Germline lookup yields CDR1 MDHEN and CDR2 SYDVKM. The CDR3: CASSLTGSGTDTQYF. As DNA, the CDR3 is TGTGCCAGCAGCCTGACAGGTAGTGGCACAGATACGCAGTATTTT.

The CDR3 DNA reads as TGTGCCAGCAGCTCGGGACAGGGCTCAACGCCCCAGCATTTT. It codes for CASSSGQGSTPQHF. The rearrangement joins TRBV7-2 to TRBJ1-5; TRBD1 matches at 9 bases. V shed 4 bases, J shed 9 bases, and the junction held 7 bases outside the gene matches. This CDR3 spans 14 amino acids. CDR1 and CDR2 from the germline V gene are SGHTA and FQGNSA.

This clone has more than one count but fewer than ten. The rearrangement joins TRBV6-5 to TRBJ2-7; D gene uncertain. V was shortened by 5 bases and J by 2 bases, with 16 bases between the two germline ends. Germline V gene data show CDR1 as MNHEY and CDR2 as SVGAGI. The CDR3 has 15 amino acids. CDR3 sequence: CASSPTEVSPYEQYF. As DNA, the CDR3 is TGTGCCAGCAGTCCAACCGAGGTATCGCCCTACGAGCAGTACTTC.

This chain links TRBV27 with TRBJ2-3, with TRBD2 as a possible D gene (6 bases). The CDR3 runs to 12 residues. The V end was cut by 2 bases, the J end by 10 bases, with 10 bases between. Looked up from germline, CDR1 is MNHEY and CDR2 is SMNVEV (reference sequence). The CDR3 loop is CASSLIGGAQYF. The DNA for the CDR3 is TGTGCCAGCAGTTTAATCGGGGGAGCGCAGTATTTT.

This chain links TRBV19 with TRBJ1-1; TRBD1 agrees at 8 bases. Germline loops: CDR1 LNHDA, CDR2 SQIVND (reference sequence). The J segment lost 1 base and the V segment lost 5 bases, leaving 6 bases of the junction unmatched. This CDR3 has 15 residues. The CDR3 region is CASSFSQGANTEAFF. The CDR3 nucleotides are TGTGCCAGTAGTTTCTCTCAGGGGGCGAACACTGAAGCTTTCTTT.

V gene TRBV6-6 combines with J gene TRBJ2-5; a possible D gene is TRBD2 (6 bases). With the DNA end fitting TRBJ2-7 better, the J assignment may be wrong. This CDR3 spans 15 amino acids. Germline loops: CDR1 MNHNY, CDR2 SVGAGI (reference sequence). CDR3 bases: TGTGCCAGCTCGCAAGGGCGGGGAGCCAATTCCGAGCAGTACTTC. It translates to CASSQGRGANSEQYF.

The V gene is TRBV19, the J gene TRBJ1-5; a possible D gene is TRBD1 (5 bases). The CDR3 has 14 residues. CDR1 LNHDA and CDR2 SQIVND come from the germline V gene (reference sequence). The V end was cut by 5 bases, the J end by 0 bases, with 8 bases between. The CDR3 reads CASSRDSSNQPQHF. In DNA form, the CDR3 reads TGTGCCAGTAGTCGCGACAGTAGCAATCAGCCCCAGCATTTT.

This clone was observed a single time. The rearrangement uses TRBV16 and TRBJ2-1; 8 positions agree with TRBD2. This CDR3 region has 14 residues. The V gene's germline CDR1 is KGHSY and CDR2 FQNENV. With 2 bases clipped from V and 9 bases from J, the junction kept 6 bases outside the gene matches. In DNA form, the CDR3 reads TGTGCCAGCAGCCAAATAGCGGGGCAGGGTGAGCAGTTCTTC. Encoded protein: CASSQIAGQGEQFF.

This clone was seen more than once but under ten times. This chain links TRBV6-5 with TRBJ1-1; TRBD1 agrees at 11 bases. Trimming removed 5 bases from V and 2 bases from J; junction bases left unmatched: 1. This CDR3 comprises 14 residues. CDR1 and CDR2 (germline): MNHEY, SVGAGI. The CDR3 DNA sequence: TGTGCCAGCAGTGGACAGGGGGCAAACACTGAAGCTTTCTTT. It translates to CASSGQGANTEAFF.

V usage is TRBV30 and J usage is TRBJ1-6; a possible D gene is TRBD1 (5 bases). The V end lost 3 bases, the J end lost 7 bases, and 13 bases lay between the germline ends. This CDR3 has 14 amino acids. Germline loops: CDR1 GTSNPN, CDR2 SVGIG (reference sequence). The CDR3 sequence is CAWRAGFFNSPLHF. CDR3 DNA: TGTGCCTGGAGGGCAGGGTTTTTCAATTCACCCCTCCACTTT.

This clone was observed a few times. The chain has TRBV4-1 and TRBJ1-2; D unclear. This CDR3 spans 14 amino acids. The germline V gene encodes CDR1 MGHRA and CDR2 YSYEKL. Trimming removed 0 bases from V and 5 bases from J, with 10 bases in between. The CDR3 is CASSQDYTAYGYTF. The CDR3 region has the DNA TGCGCCAGCAGCCAAGATTATACTGCGTATGGCTACACCTTC.

This clone was picked up one time. J is TRBJ2-3 and V is TRBV28, with 8 bases lining up with TRBD2. This CDR3 has 20 amino acids. Germline CDR1 and CDR2: MDHEN and SYDVKM. Unmatched junction bases numbered 18, after V lost 2 bases and J lost 2 bases. CDR3 sequence (DNA): TGTGCCAGCAGTTTACCAATTCTTGCGGGAGGAATCGGGTACACAGATACGCAGTATTTT. This codes for CASSLPILAGGIGYTDTQYF.

The V call is TRBV19, the J call TRBJ1-2, with D maybe TRBD1 (5 bases). V dropped 11 bases and J dropped 4 bases, with 17 bases sitting between them. This CDR3 contains 13 residues. Germline V CDR1 and CDR2: LNHDA, SQIVND (reference sequence). The chain's CDR3 is CASSKGNGYGYTF. The CDR3 DNA sequence: TGTGCCTCCAGTAAGGGGAACGGCTATGGCTACACCTTC. Combining the CDR3 with reference TRBV19 and TRBJ1-2 gives the whole variable domain DGGITQSPKYLFRKEGQNVTLSCEQNLNHDAMYWYRQDPGQGLRLIYYSQIVNDFQKGDIAEGYSVSREKKESFPLTVTSAQKNPTAFYLCASSKGNGYGYTFGSGTRLTVV.

V gene TRBV7-3 combines with J gene TRBJ1-1; no reliable D call. V lost 4 bases and J 4 bases, leaving 10 bases between the germline ends. The germline CDR1 and CDR2 sequences are SGHTA and FQGTGA. The CDR3 contains 13 residues. The CDR3, as DNA: TGTGCCAGCAGCTCTCAGGTGGGCACTGAAGCTTTCTTT. This codes for CASSSQVGTEAFF.

As for this clone: The junction shows a germline mismatch at one end, possibly a read error. The rearrangement links TRBV7-9 to TRBJ2-7; TRBD1 matches at 9 bases. The CDR3 extends over 16 amino acids. From germline, CDR1 is SEHNR and CDR2 FQNEAQ (reference sequence). The CDR3 coding sequence is TGTTCCAGCAGCTCGACAAGGGACAGGGTATCCTACGAGCAGTACTTC. It specifies CSSSSTRDRVSYEQYF. Based on the CDR3 plus reference TRBV7-9 and TRBJ2-7, the full variable domain is DTGVSQNPRHKITKRGQNVTFRCDPISEHNRLYWYRQTLGQGPEFLTYFQNEAQLEKSRLLSDRFSAERPKGSFSTLEIQRTEQGDSAMYLCSSSSTRDRVSYEQYFGPGTRLTVT.

This rearrangement joins TRBV5-6 to TRBJ1-1; D is perhaps TRBD1 (5 bases). Trimming took 4 bases from V and 9 from J, leaving 19 bases between them. The CDR3 runs 14 residues. In germline, CDR1 is SGHDT, CDR2 YYEEEE. CDR3 coding DNA: TGTGCCAGCAGCCCTGGAACGGGGGGGGAGAAAGCTTTCTTT. This encodes CASSPGTGGEKAFF.

This chain uses TRBV6-4 with TRBJ1-1; perhaps TRBD1 as D (6 bases). Trimming left V 2 bases short and J 1 base short, with 8 bases between. The germline V gene encodes CDR1 MRHNA and CDR2 SNTAGT. The CDR3 extends over 14 amino acids. CDR3 DNA: TGTGCCAGCAGTGACGGACAGACGAACACTGAAGCTTTCTTT. Its protein product is CASSDGQTNTEAFF.

The rearrangement joins TRBV6-1 to TRBJ2-1, with 14 bases that match TRBD2. CDR3 length equals 20 residues. CDR1 is MNHNS and CDR2 is SASEGT in the germline V gene. With V trimmed by 0 bases and J by 5 bases, 12 bases remained unmatched. CDR3 loop: CASSEAPRLAGGLGDNEQFF. Written as DNA, the CDR3 is TGTGCCAGCAGTGAAGCCCCACGACTAGCGGGGGGGCTGGGGGACAATGAGCAGTTCTTC.